A single sample is the source of the 2 T cell receptor beta chains below, sequenced in a study of beta chain features in type 1 diabetes (dated by TCRdb to between 2018 and 2020). The protocol used for the library was the immunoSEQ multiplex PCR assay. All of the isolated RNA was reverse transcribed with the High Capacity cDNA Reverse Transcription Kit, so expressed TCRB transcripts were sequenced. Imported from immuneACCESS, the table was reduced by TCRdb to in-frame sequences with V and J called. These copies leave out some clones; in studies compared against another copy, an unresolved V gene accounts for under half, and the cause of the remainder is not known. This sample is represented by 330,000 or so clones; around 15% of them were singletons. Clones ranked in the top ten supply approximately 6.7% of the sample. What was sequenced was central memory CD4+ T cells from blood. These receptors were collected from a man aged 25-45 years in good health.

V and J are TRBV4-2 and TRBJ2-1; a weak D match, TRBD2 (5 bases). CDR3 length: 17 amino acids. Trimming left V 0 bases short and J 6 bases short, with 18 bases between. Germline V lookup: CDR1 LGHNA, CDR2 YNFKEQ. Here the CDR3 DNA reads TGTGCCAGCAGCCAAGATCGAAGTAGCGCGACTGGCAATGAGCAGTTCTTC. Its translation is CASSQDRSSATGNEQFF.

This chain connects TRBV11-3 to TRBJ2-2; 11 positions match TRBD2. This CDR3 contains 16 residues. V lost 5 bases and J lost 6; bases outside the gene matches: 8. Germline V gives CDR1 SGHNT, CDR2 YENEEA. DNA for the CDR3: TGTGCCAGCAGCACACTAGGACTAGCGGGTTCCGGGGAGCTGTTTTTT. Translating gives CASSTLGLAGSGELFF.